This T cell receptor beta chain is from a study of blood T cell repertoires in COVID-19. Overall study context: Sites in the United States, Italy and Spain provided acute and convalescent COVID-19 samples. PBMCs, B-cell-depleted T cells, or T cells provided the cDNA or gDNA that made up the material.

The V and J ends lost 6 bases and 1 base respectively, with 8 bases between them. The CDR3 totals 13 residues. Germline CDR1 and CDR2: KGHSH and LQKENI. Using immunoSEQ multiplex PCR, the repertoire was profiled, and TCRdb retains in-frame clones only, with some absent. The repertoire includes around 310,000 clones, roughly 90% of them detected once, and almost 9.5% sits in the top ten. The sequenced material came from PBMCs or T cells enriched from blood (not recorded which). This chain links TRBV18 with TRBJ2-3; D unclear. This clonotype originated in a woman aged 25 to 39 who had recovered from COVID-19. This CDR3 reads CASSDQGTDTQYF. The CDR3 region has the DNA TGTGCCAGCTCCGACCAGGGCACAGATACGCAGTATTTT.